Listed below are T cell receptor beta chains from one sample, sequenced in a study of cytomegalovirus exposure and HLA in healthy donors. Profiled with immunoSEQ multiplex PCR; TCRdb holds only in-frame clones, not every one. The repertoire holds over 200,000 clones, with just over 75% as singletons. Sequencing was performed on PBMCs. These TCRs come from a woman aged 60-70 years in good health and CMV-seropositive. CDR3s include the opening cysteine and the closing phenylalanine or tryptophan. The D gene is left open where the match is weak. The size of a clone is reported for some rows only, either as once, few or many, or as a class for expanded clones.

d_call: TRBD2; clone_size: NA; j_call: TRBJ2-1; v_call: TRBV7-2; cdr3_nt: TGTGCCAGCAGCCCCCCGGCCCAGCGGGGAAATGAGCAGTTCTTC; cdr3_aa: CASSPPAQRGNEQFF
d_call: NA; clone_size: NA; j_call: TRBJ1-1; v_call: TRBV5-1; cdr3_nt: TGCGCCAGCAGCTTGGGAGGTCACGGGATCGGCACTGAAGCTTTCTTT; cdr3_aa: CASSLGGHGIGTEAFF
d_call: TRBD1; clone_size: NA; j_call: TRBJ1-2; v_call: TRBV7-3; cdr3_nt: TGTGCCAGCAGCCAGGGACAGGGATACGGCTACACCTTC; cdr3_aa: CASSQGQGYGYTF
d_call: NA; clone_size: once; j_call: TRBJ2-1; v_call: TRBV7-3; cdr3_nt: TGTGCCAGCACTCCTCAGTTCCCTTCTTACAATGAGCAGTTCTTC; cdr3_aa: CASTPQFPSYNEQFF
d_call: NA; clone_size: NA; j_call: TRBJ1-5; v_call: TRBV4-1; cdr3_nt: TGCGCCAGCAGCCCTCAGATCGATATACGTCAGCCCCAGCATTTT; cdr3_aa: CASSPQIDIRQPQHF
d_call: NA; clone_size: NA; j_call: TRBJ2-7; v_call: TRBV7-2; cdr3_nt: TGTGCCAGCAGCCCCCGACTAGACGATGGCGAGCAGTACTTC; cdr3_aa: CASSPRLDDGEQYF
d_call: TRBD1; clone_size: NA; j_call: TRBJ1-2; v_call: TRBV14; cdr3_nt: TGTGCCGGGGGGAACAGGGGGATCGGCTACACCTTC; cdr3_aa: CAGGNRGIGYTF
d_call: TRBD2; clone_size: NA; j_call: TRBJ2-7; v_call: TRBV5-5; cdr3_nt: TGTGCCAGCAGCTTGCGGACTAGCGGGAGTGCATACGAGCAGTACTTC; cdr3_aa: CASSLRTSGSAYEQYF
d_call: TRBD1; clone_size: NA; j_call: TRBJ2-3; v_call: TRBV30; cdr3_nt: TGTGCCTCGGGACAGAGCACAGATACGCAGTATTTT; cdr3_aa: CASGQSTDTQYF
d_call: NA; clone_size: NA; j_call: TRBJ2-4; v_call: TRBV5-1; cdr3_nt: TGCGCCAGCAGCCCCCATGGTGAGCAGGACATTCAGTACTTC; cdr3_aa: CASSPHGEQDIQYF
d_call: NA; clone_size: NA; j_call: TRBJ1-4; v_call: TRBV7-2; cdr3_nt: TGTGCCAGCAGCGCCAGCGGTAGTAGGAATGAAAAACTGTTTTTT; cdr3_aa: CASSASGSRNEKLFF
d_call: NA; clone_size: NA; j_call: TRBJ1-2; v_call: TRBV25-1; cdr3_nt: TGTGCCAGCAGTGCACGCCAGGGGCAAGGCTACACCTTC; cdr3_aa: CASSARQGQGYTF
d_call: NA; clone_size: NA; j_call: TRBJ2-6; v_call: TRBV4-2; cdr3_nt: TGTGCCAGCAGCCGAGGGGGGGCCAACGTCCTGACTTTC; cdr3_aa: CASSRGGANVLTF
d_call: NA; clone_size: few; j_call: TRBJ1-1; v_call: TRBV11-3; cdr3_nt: TGTGCCAGCAGCTCCAAGGGGCAGTATTCGAACACTGAAGCTTTCTTT; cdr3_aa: CASSSKGQYSNTEAFF
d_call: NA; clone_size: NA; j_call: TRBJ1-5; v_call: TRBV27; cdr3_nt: TGTGCCAGCAGTTTAACCAGGGCCGAGCAGCCCCAGCATTTT; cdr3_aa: CASSLTRAEQPQHF
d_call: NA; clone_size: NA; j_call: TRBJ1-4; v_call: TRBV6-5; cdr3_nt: TGTGCCAGCAGTTCCCCTGGAGCTGTAAAACTGTTTTTT; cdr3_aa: CASSSPGAVKLFF
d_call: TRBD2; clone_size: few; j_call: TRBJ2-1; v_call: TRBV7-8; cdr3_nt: TGTGCCAGCAGGACGACTAAAGCGGGGTCGTACAATGAGCAGTTCTTC; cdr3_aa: CASRTTKAGSYNEQFF
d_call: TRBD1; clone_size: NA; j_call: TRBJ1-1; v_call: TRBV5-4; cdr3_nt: TGTGCCAGCGGGGAGGGACAGGGGGCGGGGAACACTGAAGCTTTCTTT; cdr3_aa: CASGEGQGAGNTEAFF
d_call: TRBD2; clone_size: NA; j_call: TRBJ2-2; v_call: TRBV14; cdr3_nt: TGTGCCAGCAGCCATATTCGACTAGCGGGGATGGACACCGGGGAGCTGTTTTTT; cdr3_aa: CASSHIRLAGMDTGELFF
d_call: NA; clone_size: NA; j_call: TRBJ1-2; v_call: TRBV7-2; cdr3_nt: TGTGCCAGCAGCTTAGGGGGGCGGTTGCTCTATGGCTACACCTTC; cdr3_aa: CASSLGGRLLYGYTF
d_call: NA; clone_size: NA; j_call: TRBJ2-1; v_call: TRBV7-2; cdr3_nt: TGTGCCAGCAGCCGACCTACAGTTTACAATGAGCAGTTCTTC; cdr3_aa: CASSRPTVYNEQFF
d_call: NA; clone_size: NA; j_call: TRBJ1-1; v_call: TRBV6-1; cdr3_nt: TGTGCCAGCAGTGAAAGGGGGGGCGTGAACACTGAAGCTTTCTTT; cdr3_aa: CASSERGGVNTEAFF